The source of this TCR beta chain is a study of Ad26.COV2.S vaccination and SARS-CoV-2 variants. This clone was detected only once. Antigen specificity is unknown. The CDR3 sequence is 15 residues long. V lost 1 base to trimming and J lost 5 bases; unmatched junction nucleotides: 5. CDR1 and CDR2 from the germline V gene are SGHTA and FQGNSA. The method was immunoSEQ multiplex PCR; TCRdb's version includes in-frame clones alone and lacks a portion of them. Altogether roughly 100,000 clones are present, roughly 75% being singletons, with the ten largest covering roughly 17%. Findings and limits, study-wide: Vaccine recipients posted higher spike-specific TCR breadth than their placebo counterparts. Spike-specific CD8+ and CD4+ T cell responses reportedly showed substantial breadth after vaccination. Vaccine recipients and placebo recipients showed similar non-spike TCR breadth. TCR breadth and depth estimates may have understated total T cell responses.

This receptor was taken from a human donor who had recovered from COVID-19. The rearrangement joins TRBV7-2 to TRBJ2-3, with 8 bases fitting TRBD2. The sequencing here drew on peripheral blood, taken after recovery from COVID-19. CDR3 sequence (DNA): TGTGCCAGCAGCTTAGATAGCGGGGTAGGAGATACGCAGTATTTT. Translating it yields CASSLDSGVGDTQYF.